The T cell receptor (beta chain) under discussion was sequenced for a study of T-cell memory formation after mild COVID-19 (dated by TCRdb to the early 2020s). For context, the study as a whole: TCR sequence clusters from the two donors were largely donor specific. T-cell clones expanding and contracting after mild COVID-19 in a couple of donors were tracked by longitudinal TCRalpha and TCRbeta repertoire sequencing. The cohort was made up of two young adult volunteers, one female and one male, who were previously healthy. Points the paper makes about the study in general: Only a couple of mild cases were covered by the study, and larger cohorts that include severe cases with pre-infection samples were considered necessary. Whether the second-wave clones peaking on day 37 were SARS-CoV-2 specific was not confirmed. From day 15 to 85, contracting clones showed balanced CD4/CD8 phenotypes, whereas a second wave of clones that expanded from day 15 to 37 leaned towards CD4+. Contracting CD4+ clones were located mainly in the CM and EM memory subsets, whereas CD8+ clones were found to be enriched in EMRA. The detection of some responding clones in pre-infection memory suggests that pre-existing cross-reactive memory T cells joined the SARS-CoV-2 response.

Taken from the germline V gene (reference sequence), the CDR1 and CDR2 loops are MNHNY and SVGAGI. The CDR3 has 10 amino acids, counting the end cysteine and phenylalanine. Here the CDR3 DNA is all that survives: 30 bases in frame from base 1. The instrument was an Illumina NovaSeq 6000. Using 5'RACE with constant-segment primers, TCRalpha and TCRbeta cDNA libraries were constructed, with sample barcodes and unique molecular identifiers added in the process. Trizol reagent was used to extract RNA from every sample. The libraries were amplified in two PCR steps, and the second step added a second sample barcode and Illumina TruSeq adapters. The libraries were sequenced on an Illumina NovaSeq using 2 x 150 bp paired-end reads. Under the source paper's analysis protocol: The reads were demultiplexed and collapsed into UMI-guided consensus sequences using migec v1.2.7. With mixcr v2.1.11, UMI consensuses were aligned to TRA and TRB V and J templates and assembled into clonotypes. Clonotypes were classified as expanded or contracted when called significant by both edgeR and NoisET, with noise models trained on biological replicates. edgeR calls used a false discovery rate-adjusted p below 0.01 and a log2 fold-change threshold of 1. As an exploratory analysis of dynamics, max-normalized trajectories of the 1000 most abundant clonotypes were examined by PCA with hierarchical clustering. Each responding clone was given a CD4 or CD8 phenotype based on the CD4+ and CD8+ repertoires, which had been sequenced separately. The public reads were quality trimmed at Q25 with fastp and then assembled into clones with MiXCR by TCRdb, keeping productive beta chains. Each entry is one CDR3 protein sequence, shown with its most common DNA and genes. TCRdb, not the original authors, processed these V and J calls. The sample profile shows over 400,000 distinct CDR3 sequences; 20% to 30% of them were found once. 10% to 15% of the sample goes to the ten largest clones.

With respect to this clonotype: Its target antigen remains unknown. A read error may account for a junction end that differs from germline.

Ficoll-Paque density gradient centrifugation was used to isolate PBMCs. This sequence was found in an adult woman who had mild COVID-19 (a few samples of this study predate the infection). The sample titles of this study are shuffled in the database, so cell type and time point are left out; the donor was told from shared clones. This receptor chain uses TRBV6-6 and TRBJ2-1; the D gene is not confidently resolved. Sample: PBMCs or a T cell subset sorted from them (not recorded which). CDR3 reads: CASSLYFLVF. The nucleotides read TGTGCCAGCAGTCTTTACTTTCTGGTCTTC.